This T cell receptor (beta chain) was sequenced for a study of CD8 T cells in ankylosing spondylitis. TCRdb analysed the 5' RACE reads with MiXCR anew, one entry per CDR3 protein. This sample has about 260,000 distinct CDR3 sequences, with 20% to 30% found just once. V dropped 7 bases and J dropped 3 bases, with 9 bases sitting between them. This CDR3 region has 13 residues. Germline CDR1 is KGHDR and CDR2 is SFDVKD. The chain has TRBV24-1 and TRBJ2-1; D is tentatively TRBD1 or TRBD2 (5 bases each). Sequenced: blood, either unsorted or a sorted T cell fraction (not recorded which). This clonotype originated in a male donor with ankylosing spondylitis or in good health (not recorded which). CDR3 nucleotide sequence: TGTGCCACCAGAGGGACGAGCTACAATGAGCAGTTCTTC. Its protein is CATRGTSYNEQFF.